What follows are 2 T cell receptor beta chains derived from one specimen sequenced in a study of blood T cell repertoires in COVID-19. Measured with immunoSEQ multiplex PCR; TCRdb has only the in-frame clones, and not every one. Here the sample spans tens of thousands of clones, 85% being singletons. The sample taken for sequencing was peripheral blood. Every receptor here comes from a human donor in a cohort sampled during active COVID-19.

This chain uses TRBV13 with TRBJ2-4, with D possibly matching TRBD1 (6 bases). Trimming pared 5 bases from V and 9 bases from J, leaving 14 bases between. The CDR3 covers 13 residues. Per germline, CDR1 PRHDT and CDR2 FYEKMQ (reference sequence). CDR3 sequence: CASSRQALSIQYF. CDR3 bases: TGTGCCAGCAGCCGACAGGCTCTCAGCATTCAGTACTTC.

The chain combines TRBV2 with TRBJ2-1; 12 nucleotides match TRBD2. This CDR3 is built from 14 residues. The junction had 13 bases not matched to a gene; V was cut back by 8 bases and J by 14 bases. Germline V lookup: CDR1 SNHLY, CDR2 FYNNEI. The DNA of the CDR3 is TGTGCCAGCCAACCTCCTCGGACTAGCGGGGTCAAGTTCTTC. Encoded protein: CASQPPRTSGVKFF.